This T cell receptor beta chain was sequenced in a study of T-cell reconstitution after alpha-beta-depleted transplantation in children. Unique molecular identifiers featured in how the TCRbeta library was prepared. MiXCR, run by TCRdb on the PCR reads, gives a single entry per CDR3 protein. The profile shows about 980,000 distinct CDR3 sequences, roughly 29% of them singletons. V was clipped by 4 bases and J by 6 bases, with 18 bases between them. This CDR3 contains 14 residues. CDR1 is SQVTM and CDR2 is ANQGSEA in the germline V gene. This clonotype was counted a few times. The sequence came from a boy under two years old who had a stem cell transplant for SCID, so the T cells may come from the graft donor. The rearrangement uses TRBV29-1 and TRBJ1-2; the D gene is possibly TRBD1 (5 bases). The sequenced sample was PBMCs, mostly from graft donor cells, obtained 360 days after TCRalphabeta/CD19-depleted stem cell transplant. The CDR3 region has the DNA TGCAGCGTTGTCCCAGAAGAAGGGGTTGATGGCTACACCTTC. Its protein product is CSVVPEEGVDGYTF.